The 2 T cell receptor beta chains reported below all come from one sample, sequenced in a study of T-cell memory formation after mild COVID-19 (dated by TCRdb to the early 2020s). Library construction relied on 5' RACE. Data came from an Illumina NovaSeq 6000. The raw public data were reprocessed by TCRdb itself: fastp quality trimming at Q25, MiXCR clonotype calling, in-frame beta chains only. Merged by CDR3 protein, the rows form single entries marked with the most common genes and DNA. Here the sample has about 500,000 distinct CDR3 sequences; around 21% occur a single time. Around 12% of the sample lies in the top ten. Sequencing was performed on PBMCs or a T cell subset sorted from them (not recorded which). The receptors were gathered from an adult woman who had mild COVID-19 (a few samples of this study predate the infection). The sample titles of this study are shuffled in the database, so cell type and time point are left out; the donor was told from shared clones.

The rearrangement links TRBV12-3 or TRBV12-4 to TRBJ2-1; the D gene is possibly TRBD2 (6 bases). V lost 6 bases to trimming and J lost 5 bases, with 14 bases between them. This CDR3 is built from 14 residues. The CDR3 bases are TGTGCCAGCAGGCCGGGACTGCACGACAATGAGCAGTTCTTC. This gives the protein CASRPGLHDNEQFF.

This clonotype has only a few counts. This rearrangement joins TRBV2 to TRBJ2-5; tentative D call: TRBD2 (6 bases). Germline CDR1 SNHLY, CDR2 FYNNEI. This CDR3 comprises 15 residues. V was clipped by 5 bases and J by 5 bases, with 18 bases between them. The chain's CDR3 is CASSTTPGAGETQYF. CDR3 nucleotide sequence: TGTGCCAGCAGTACTACTCCGGGAGCTGGGGAGACCCAGTACTTC.